This T cell receptor beta chain emerged from a study of blood T cell repertoires in COVID-19. Study information: Both acute and convalescent COVID-19 samples were obtained from the United States, Italy and Spain. Sample material is recorded as cDNA or gDNA derived from T cells, B-cell-depleted T cells, or PBMCs.

V lost 0 bases to trimming and J lost 6 bases, with 11 bases between them. Per germline, CDR1 GTSNPN and CDR2 SVGIG (reference sequence). CDR3 length: 13 residues. In the original analysis: Quantification of nucleated cells was approximated via reference gene primer amplification. The protocol was immunoSEQ multiplex PCR, while the TCRdb copy is restricted to in-frame clones and leaves out a portion. V and J calls and clone size are copied from that table; D and trimming were computed from the DNA. This table has more than 55,000 clones, around 79% appearing once. Only a few counts were recorded for this clone.

This TCR came from a human donor in a cohort sampled during active COVID-19. V gene TRBV30 combines with J gene TRBJ2-5; the D gene is possibly TRBD2 (5 bases). Sequenced material: peripheral blood. DNA for the CDR3: TGTGCCTGGAGTGTATCCGGGGTAAAGACCCAGTACTTC. Translating it yields CAWSVSGVKTQYF.